What follows are 16 T cell receptor beta chains derived from one specimen sequenced in a study of T cell clonotyping in hematopoietic cell transplantation. Data came from immunoSEQ multiplex PCR; TCRdb stores just in-frame clones and leaves some out. The table records roughly 5,000 clones, approximately 70% of them present only once. The sample was PBMCs, taken 180 days after allogeneic stem cell transplant. The receptors derive from a male patient in his fifties or sixties who had an allogeneic stem cell transplant from an unrelated donor, so the T cells may come from the graft donor. Some clones in this sample may be carry-over from other donors' samples.

The chain has TRBV29-1 and TRBJ1-2; the match to TRBD1 covers 8 bases. In germline, CDR1 is SQVTM, CDR2 ANQGSEA. The CDR3 extends over 13 amino acids. J was trimmed by 3 bases and V by 1 base; bases with no gene match: 1. This CDR3 is CSVEVDRDYGYTF. In DNA form, the CDR3 reads TGCAGCGTTGAAGTGGACAGGGACTATGGCTACACCTTC. The variable domain in full, completed from reference TRBV29-1 and TRBJ1-2, reads SAVISQKPSRDICQRGTSLTIQCQVDSQVTMMFWYRQQPGQSLTLIATANQGSEATYESGFVIDKFPISRPNLTFSTLTVSNMSPEDSSIYLCSVEVDRDYGYTFGSGTRLTVV.

Sample share makes this clone medium-sized. The chain links TRBV7-9 to TRBJ1-5, with a weak D call TRBD1 (5 bases). CDR3 length: 16 residues. The germline V gene encodes CDR1 SEHNR and CDR2 FQNEAQ (reference sequence). Between the trimmed V and J ends, which lost 4 bases and 6 bases, there was a span of 19 bases. As DNA, the CDR3 is TGTGCCAGCAGCTCAACCCGGCAGGGAGACGGTCAGCCCCAGCATTTT. Translated, it gives CASSSTRQGDGQPQHF.

The V gene is TRBV25-1, the J gene TRBJ2-1; 11 nucleotides match TRBD2. Trimming removed 5 bases from V and 7 bases from J; junction bases left unmatched: 4. The CDR3 consists of 14 residues. Germline CDR1 MGHDK, CDR2 SYGVNS. CDR3 bases: TGTGCCAGCAGTAAGACTAGCGGGAATAATGAGCAGTTCTTC. Translation: CASSKTSGNNEQFF.

V and J are TRBV29-1 and TRBJ1-5; D unclear. Germline assignment: CDR1 SQVTM and CDR2 ANQGSEA. The V and J ends lost 4 bases and 2 bases respectively, with 6 bases between them. The CDR3 loop spans 12 amino acids. In nucleotides, the CDR3 is TGCAGCGTTGCGTCAGGCAATCAGCCCCAGCATTTT. Its protein product is CSVASGNQPQHF.

The V call is TRBV7-2, the J call TRBJ1-4; D is unclear. Trimming took 0 bases from V and 2 from J, leaving 7 bases between them. The CDR3 runs to 15 residues. In germline, CDR1 is SGHTA, CDR2 FQGNSA. The CDR3 loop reads CASSLARVTNEKLFF. The CDR3 coding sequence is TGTGCCAGCAGCTTAGCAAGGGTGACTAATGAAAAACTGTTTTTT.

The genes are TRBV29-1 and TRBJ2-6; D gene unclear. This CDR3 spans 14 amino acids. CDR1 and CDR2 from the germline V gene are SQVTM and ANQGSEA. Trimming took off 4 bases at V and 4 bases at J, with 11 bases between the two ends. The CDR3 coding sequence is TGCAGCGTTGCCGGTCGTGTCGGGGCCAACGTCCTGACTTTC. Its protein product is CSVAGRVGANVLTF.

This chain joins TRBV5-6 and TRBJ2-3; 9 positions agree with TRBD2. The V and J ends lost 4 bases and 6 bases, in that order; junction bases with no gene match: 6. Per the germline V gene, CDR1 is SGHDT and CDR2 is YYEEEE. The CDR3 extends over 14 amino acids. In nucleotides, the CDR3 is TGTGCCAGCAGCCGAGCGGGGGGCTTCGATACGCAGTATTTT. Its protein product is CASSRAGGFDTQYF. Supplemented by reference TRBV5-6 and TRBJ2-3, the full variable domain reads DAGVTQSPTHLIKTRGQQVTLRCSPKSGHDTVSWYQQALGQGPQFIFQYYEEEERQRGNFPDRFSGHQFPNYSSELNVNALLLGDSALYLCASSRAGGFDTQYFGPGTRLTVL.

The chain employs TRBV9 and TRBJ2-7; 8 bases map to TRBD1. The germline CDR1 and CDR2 sequences are SGDLS and YYNGEE. This CDR3 is 13 amino acids long. J gave up 3 bases and V 3 bases, and 2 bases lay outside the gene matches. The CDR3, as DNA: TGTGCCAGCAGCGCGGGACAGGTCTACGAGCAGTACTTC. Encoded protein: CASSAGQVYEQYF.

The gene calls are TRBV7-2 and TRBJ2-1, with D hard to call. The CDR3 contains 14 residues. V was trimmed by 6 bases and J by 3 bases, leaving 12 bases between them. Germline CDR1 is SGHTA and CDR2 is FQGNSA. The CDR3 reads CASSPSGVYNEQFF. The CDR3 coding sequence is TGTGCCAGCAGTCCATCTGGGGTCTACAATGAGCAGTTCTTC. The full variable domain, in which reference TRBV7-2 and TRBJ2-1 provide the parts outside the CDR3, is GAGVSQSPSNKVTEKGKDVELRCDPISGHTALYWYRQSLGQGLEFLIYFQGNSAPDKSGLPSDRFSAERTGGSVSTLTIQRTQQEDSAVYLCASSPSGVYNEQFFGPGTRLTVL.

The DNA for the CDR3 is TGTGCCAGCGCGACTAGCGGTTACAATGAGCAGTTCTTC. This sequence encodes CASATSGYNEQFF. The rearrangement links TRBV7-9 to TRBJ2-1; 9 nucleotides agree with TRBD2. Germline V lookup: CDR1 SEHNR, CDR2 FQNEAQ (reference sequence). Trimming removed 8 bases from V and 4 bases from J; junction bases left unmatched: 3. The CDR3 consists of 13 residues.

The chain uses TRBV30 and TRBJ2-7, with TRBD1 identical over 7 bases. J lost 4 bases, V lost 0 bases, and 3 bases had no gene match. This CDR3 spans 13 amino acids. CDR1 and CDR2 (germline): GTSNPN, SVGIG (reference sequence). CDR3 bases: TGTGCCTGGAGTGTAAGGGGGCTATACGAGCAGTACTTC. It encodes CAWSVRGLYEQYF.

The chain uses TRBV27 and TRBJ1-6; 10 positions match TRBD1. Germline values: CDR1 MNHEY, CDR2 SMNVEV (reference sequence). With 10 bases clipped from V and 7 bases from J, the junction kept 7 bases outside the gene matches. The CDR3 spans 14 residues. The CDR3, as DNA: TGTGCCACCAGCCCGGGACAGGGGAATTCACCCCTCCACTTT. It codes for CATSPGQGNSPLHF.

The chain is built from TRBV6-5 and TRBJ2-7; tentatively, D is TRBD1 (6 bases). The CDR3 runs to 15 residues. Deletions cut 6 bases from V and 3 bases from J, with 18 bases between. Germline CDR1 reads MNHEY; CDR2 reads SVGAGI. CDR3 in DNA: TGTGCCAGCAGACCTCTTAACAGGGCCCTCTACGAGCAGTACTTC. This encodes CASRPLNRALYEQYF.

The chain carries TRBV6-1 and TRBJ2-7; 12 bases are shared with TRBD2. The CDR3 extends over 16 amino acids. J lost 3 bases, V lost 2 bases, and 5 bases had no gene match. CDR1 and CDR2 from the germline V gene are MNHNS and SASEGT. The CDR3 sequence: CASSEWGLAGIYEQYF. As DNA, the CDR3 is TGTGCCAGCAGTGAATGGGGACTAGCGGGTATCTACGAGCAGTACTTC.

The V call is TRBV30, the J call TRBJ1-2; TRBD1 is a possible D gene (5 bases). CDR1 GTSNPN and CDR2 SVGIG come from the germline V gene (reference sequence). CDR3 length: 11 residues. Trimming left V 4 bases short and J 7 bases short, with 10 bases between. The CDR3 here is CAWIRGGGYTF. For the CDR3, the DNA is TGTGCCTGGATTCGGGGCGGTGGCTACACCTTC.

DNA of the CDR3: TGTGCCTGGAGTGCGGGACTAGCGATGGGAGAGACCCAGTACTTC. The encoded protein is CAWSAGLAMGETQYF. The rearrangement joins TRBV30 to TRBJ2-5, with TRBD2 identical over 10 bases. The CDR3 length is 15 residues. V shed 1 base and J 4 bases; nucleotides not matched to a gene: 6. The V gene's germline CDR1 is GTSNPN and CDR2 SVGIG (reference sequence).